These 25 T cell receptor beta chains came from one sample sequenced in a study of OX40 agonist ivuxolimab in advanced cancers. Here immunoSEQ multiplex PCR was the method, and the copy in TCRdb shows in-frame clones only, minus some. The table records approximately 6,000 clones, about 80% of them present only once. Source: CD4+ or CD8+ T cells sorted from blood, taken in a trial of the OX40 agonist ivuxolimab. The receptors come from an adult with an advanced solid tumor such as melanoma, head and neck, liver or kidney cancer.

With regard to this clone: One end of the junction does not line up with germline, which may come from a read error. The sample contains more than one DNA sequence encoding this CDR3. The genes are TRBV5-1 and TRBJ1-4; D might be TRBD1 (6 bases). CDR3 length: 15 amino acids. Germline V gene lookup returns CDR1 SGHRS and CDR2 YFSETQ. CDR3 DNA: TGCGCCAGCAGCTTCGGGGACACTCCTAATGAAAAGCTGTTTTTT. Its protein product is CASSFGDTPNEKLFF.

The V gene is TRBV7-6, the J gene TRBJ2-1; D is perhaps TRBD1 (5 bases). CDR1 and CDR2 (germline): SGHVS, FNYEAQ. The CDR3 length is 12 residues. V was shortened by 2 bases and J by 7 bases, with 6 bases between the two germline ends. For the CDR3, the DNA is TGTGCCAGCAGCTTACAGGGTAATGAGCAGTTCTTC. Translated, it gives CASSLQGNEQFF.

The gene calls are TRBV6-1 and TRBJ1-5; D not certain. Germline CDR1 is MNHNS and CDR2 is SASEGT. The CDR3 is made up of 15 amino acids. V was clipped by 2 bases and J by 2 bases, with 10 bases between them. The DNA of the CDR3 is TGTGCCAGCAGTGAATGGAGAGGCGGCAATCAGCCCCAGCATTTT. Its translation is CASSEWRGGNQPQHF.

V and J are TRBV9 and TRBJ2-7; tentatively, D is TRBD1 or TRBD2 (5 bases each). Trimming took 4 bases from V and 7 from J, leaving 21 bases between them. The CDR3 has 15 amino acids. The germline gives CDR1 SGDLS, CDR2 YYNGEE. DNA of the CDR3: TGTGCCAGCAGCCCCTCTGGGGGAGTATCGGAAGAGCAGTACTTC. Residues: CASSPSGGVSEEQYF.

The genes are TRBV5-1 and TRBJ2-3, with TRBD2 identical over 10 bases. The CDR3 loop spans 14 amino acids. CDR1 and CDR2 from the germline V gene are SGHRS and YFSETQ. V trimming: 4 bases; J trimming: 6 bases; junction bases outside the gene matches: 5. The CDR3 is CASSASGGYDTQYF. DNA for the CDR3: TGCGCCAGCAGCGCTAGCGGGGGCTACGATACGCAGTATTTT. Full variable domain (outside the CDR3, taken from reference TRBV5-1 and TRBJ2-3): KAGVTQTPRYLIKTRGQQVTLSCSPISGHRSVSWYQQTPGQGLQFLFEYFSETQRNKGNFPGRFSGRQFSNSRSEMNVSTLELGDSALYLCASSASGGYDTQYFGPGTRLTVL.

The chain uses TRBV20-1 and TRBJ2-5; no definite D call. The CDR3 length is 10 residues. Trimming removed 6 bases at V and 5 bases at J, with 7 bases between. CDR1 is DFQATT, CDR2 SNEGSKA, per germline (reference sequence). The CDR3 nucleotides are TGCAGTGCCGCACGGGAGACCCAGTACTTC. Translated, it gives CSAARETQYF.

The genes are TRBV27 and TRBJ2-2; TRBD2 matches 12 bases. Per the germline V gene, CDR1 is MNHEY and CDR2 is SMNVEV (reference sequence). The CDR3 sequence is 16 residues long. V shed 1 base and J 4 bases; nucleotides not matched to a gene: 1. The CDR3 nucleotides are TGTGCCAGCAGTTTATGGGGACTAGCGGGCACCGGGGAGCTGTTTTTT. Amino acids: CASSLWGLAGTGELFF.

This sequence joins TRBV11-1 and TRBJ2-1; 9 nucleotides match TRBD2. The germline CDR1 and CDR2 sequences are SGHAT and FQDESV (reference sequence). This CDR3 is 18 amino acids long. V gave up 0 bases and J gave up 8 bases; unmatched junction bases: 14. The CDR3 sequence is CASSLAPPGGGRAHEQFF. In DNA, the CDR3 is TGTGCCAGCAGCTTAGCCCCTCCCGGGGGCGGGAGGGCCCATGAGCAGTTCTTC.

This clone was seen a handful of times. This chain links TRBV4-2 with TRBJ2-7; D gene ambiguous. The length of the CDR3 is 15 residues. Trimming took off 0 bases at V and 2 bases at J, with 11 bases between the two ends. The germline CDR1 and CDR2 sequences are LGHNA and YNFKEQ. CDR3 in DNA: TGTGCCAGCAGCCAAGAACAGCACAGCGCCTACGAGCAGTACTTC. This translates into CASSQEQHSAYEQYF.

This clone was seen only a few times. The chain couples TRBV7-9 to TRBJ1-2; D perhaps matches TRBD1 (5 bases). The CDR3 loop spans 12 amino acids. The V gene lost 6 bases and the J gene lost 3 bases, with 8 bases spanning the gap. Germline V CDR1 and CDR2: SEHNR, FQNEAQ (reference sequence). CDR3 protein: CASREGHYGYTF. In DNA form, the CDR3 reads TGTGCCAGCAGGGAGGGGCACTATGGCTACACCTTC.

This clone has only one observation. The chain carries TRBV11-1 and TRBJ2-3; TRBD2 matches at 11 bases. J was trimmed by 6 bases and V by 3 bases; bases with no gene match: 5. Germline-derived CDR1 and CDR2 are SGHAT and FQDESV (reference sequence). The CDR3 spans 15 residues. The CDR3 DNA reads TGTGCCAGCAGCTTTAGCGGGGGGGCAGCGGATACGCAGTATTTT. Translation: CASSFSGGAADTQYF.

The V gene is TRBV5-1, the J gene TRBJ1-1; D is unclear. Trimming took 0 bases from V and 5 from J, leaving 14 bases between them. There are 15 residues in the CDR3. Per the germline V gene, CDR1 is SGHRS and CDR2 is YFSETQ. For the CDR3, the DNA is TGCGCCAGCAGCTTGGAAACGGGGTTAGATACTGAAGCTTTCTTT. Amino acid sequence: CASSLETGLDTEAFF.

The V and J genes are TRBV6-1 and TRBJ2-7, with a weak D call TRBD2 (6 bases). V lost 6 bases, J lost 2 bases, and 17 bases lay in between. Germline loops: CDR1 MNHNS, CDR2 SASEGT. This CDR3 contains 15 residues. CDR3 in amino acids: CASRDSGGETYEQYF. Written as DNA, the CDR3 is TGTGCCAGCAGAGACTCCGGGGGTGAGACCTACGAGCAGTACTTC.

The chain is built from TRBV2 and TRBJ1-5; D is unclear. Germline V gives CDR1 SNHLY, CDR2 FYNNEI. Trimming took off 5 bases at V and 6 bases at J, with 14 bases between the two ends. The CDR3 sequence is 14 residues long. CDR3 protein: CASSTEGLTQPQHF. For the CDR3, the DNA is TGTGCCAGCAGTACCGAGGGTTTAACTCAGCCCCAGCATTTT.

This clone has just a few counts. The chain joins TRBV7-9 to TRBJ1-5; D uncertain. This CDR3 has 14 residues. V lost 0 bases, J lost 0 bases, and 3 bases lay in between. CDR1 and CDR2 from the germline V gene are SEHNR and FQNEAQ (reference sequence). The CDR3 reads CASSLADSNQPQHF. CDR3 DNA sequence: TGTGCCAGCAGCTTAGCCGATAGCAATCAGCCCCAGCATTTT.

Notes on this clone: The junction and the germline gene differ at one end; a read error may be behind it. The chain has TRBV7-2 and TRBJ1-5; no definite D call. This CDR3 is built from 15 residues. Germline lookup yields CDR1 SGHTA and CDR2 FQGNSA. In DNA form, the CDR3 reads TGTGCCAGCAGATTAGGGAGGTCACCAAATCAGCCCCAGCATTTT. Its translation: CASRLGRSPNQPQHF.

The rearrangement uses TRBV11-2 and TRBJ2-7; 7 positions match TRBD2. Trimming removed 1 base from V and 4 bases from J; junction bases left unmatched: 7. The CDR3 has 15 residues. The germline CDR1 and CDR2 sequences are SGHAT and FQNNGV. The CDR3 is CASSLGSGLTYEQYF. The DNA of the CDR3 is TGTGCCAGCAGCTTAGGTTCGGGACTAACTTACGAGCAGTACTTC.

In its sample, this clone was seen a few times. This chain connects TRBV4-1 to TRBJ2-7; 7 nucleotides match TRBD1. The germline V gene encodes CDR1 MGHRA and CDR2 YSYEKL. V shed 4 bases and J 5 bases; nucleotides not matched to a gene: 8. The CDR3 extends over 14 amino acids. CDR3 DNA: TGCGCCAGCAGCCCAGTGAAGGGGGCGGACGAGCAGTACTTC. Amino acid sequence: CASSPVKGADEQYF.

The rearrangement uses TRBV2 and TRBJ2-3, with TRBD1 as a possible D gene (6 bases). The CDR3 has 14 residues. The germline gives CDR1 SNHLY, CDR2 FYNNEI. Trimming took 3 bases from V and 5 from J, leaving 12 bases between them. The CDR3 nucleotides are TGTGCCAGCAGTGAGCCAGGGGATCGAGATACGCAGTATTTT. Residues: CASSEPGDRDTQYF.

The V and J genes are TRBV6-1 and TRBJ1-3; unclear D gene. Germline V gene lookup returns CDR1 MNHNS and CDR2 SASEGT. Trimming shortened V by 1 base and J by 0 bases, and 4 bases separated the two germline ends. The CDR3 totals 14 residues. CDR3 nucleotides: TGTGCCAGCAGTGAAGGCAACTCTGGAAACACCATATATTTT. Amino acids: CASSEGNSGNTIYF.

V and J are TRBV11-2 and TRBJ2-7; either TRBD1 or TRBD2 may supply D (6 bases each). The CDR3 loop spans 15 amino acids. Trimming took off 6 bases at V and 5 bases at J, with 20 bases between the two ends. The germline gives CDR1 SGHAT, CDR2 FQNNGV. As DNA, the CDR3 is TGTGCCAGCAGTTCCCCCCGGGGGCGAAGGAACGAGCAGTACTTC. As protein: CASSSPRGRRNEQYF. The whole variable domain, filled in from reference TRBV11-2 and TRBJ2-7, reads EAGVAQSPRYKIIEKRQSVAFWCNPISGHATLYWYQQILGQGPKLLIQFQNNGVVDDSQLPKDRFSAERLKGVDSTLKIQPAKLEDSAVYLCASSSPRGRRNEQYFGPGTRLTVT.

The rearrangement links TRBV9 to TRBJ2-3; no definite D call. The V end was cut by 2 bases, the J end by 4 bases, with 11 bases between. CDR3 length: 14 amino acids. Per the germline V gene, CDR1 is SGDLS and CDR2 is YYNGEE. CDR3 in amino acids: CASSVPSRADTQYF. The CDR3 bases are TGTGCCAGCAGCGTCCCGTCTAGGGCAGATACGCAGTATTTT.

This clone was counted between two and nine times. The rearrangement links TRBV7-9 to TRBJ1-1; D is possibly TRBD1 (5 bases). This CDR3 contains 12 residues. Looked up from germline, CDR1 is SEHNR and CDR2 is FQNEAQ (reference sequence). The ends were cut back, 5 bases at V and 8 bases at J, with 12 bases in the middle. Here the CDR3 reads CASSNPRTEAFF. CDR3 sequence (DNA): TGTGCCAGCAGCAACCCTCGGACAGAAGCTTTCTTT.

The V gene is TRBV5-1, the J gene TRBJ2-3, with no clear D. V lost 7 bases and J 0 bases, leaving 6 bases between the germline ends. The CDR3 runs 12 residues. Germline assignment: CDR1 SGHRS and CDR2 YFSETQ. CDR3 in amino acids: CASYLSTDTQYF. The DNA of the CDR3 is TGCGCCAGCTATCTTAGCACAGATACGCAGTATTTT.

The CDR3 loop reads CASKGSPETQYF. CDR3 nucleotides: TGTGCCAGCAAGGGGAGTCCGGAGACCCAGTACTTC. The J gene is TRBJ2-5, the V gene TRBV27; perhaps D is TRBD1 or TRBD2 (5 bases each). V was cut by 7 bases and J by 5 bases, with 11 bases left in between. Germline values: CDR1 MNHEY, CDR2 SMNVEV (reference sequence). This CDR3 comprises 12 residues.